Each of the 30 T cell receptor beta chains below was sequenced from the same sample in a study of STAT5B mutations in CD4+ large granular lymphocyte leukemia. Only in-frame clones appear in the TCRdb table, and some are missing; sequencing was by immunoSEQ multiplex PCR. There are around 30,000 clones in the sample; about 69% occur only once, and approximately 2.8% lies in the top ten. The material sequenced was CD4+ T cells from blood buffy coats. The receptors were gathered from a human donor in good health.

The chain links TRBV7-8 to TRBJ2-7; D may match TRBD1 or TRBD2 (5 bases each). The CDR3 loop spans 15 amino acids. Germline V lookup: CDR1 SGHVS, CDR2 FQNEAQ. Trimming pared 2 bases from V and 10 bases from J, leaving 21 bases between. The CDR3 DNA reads TGTGCCAGCAGCTTATCCCGGGACGTCCCCGGCCTTCAGTACTTC. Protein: CASSLSRDVPGLQYF.

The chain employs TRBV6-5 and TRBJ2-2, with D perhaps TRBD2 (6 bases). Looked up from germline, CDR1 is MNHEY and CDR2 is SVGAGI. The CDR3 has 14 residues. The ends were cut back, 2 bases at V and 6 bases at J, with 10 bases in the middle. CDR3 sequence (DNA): TGTGCCAGCAGTTACGGACTACCATCCGGGGAGCTGTTTTTT. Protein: CASSYGLPSGELFF.

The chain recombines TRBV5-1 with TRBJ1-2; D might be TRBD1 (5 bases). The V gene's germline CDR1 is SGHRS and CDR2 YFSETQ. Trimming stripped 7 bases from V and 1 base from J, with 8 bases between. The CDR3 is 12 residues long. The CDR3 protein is CASGTGNYGYTF. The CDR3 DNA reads TGCGCCAGCGGGACGGGTAACTATGGCTACACCTTC. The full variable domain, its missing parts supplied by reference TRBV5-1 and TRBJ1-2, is KAGVTQTPRYLIKTRGQQVTLSCSPISGHRSVSWYQQTPGQGLQFLFEYFSETQRNKGNFPGRFSGRQFSNSRSEMNVSTLELGDSALYLCASGTGNYGYTFGSGTRLTVV.

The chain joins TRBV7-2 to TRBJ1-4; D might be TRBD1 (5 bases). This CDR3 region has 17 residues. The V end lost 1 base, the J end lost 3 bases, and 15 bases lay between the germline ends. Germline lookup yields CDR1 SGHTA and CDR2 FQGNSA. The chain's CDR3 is CASSLVSSRGANEKLFF. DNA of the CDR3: TGTGCCAGCAGCTTAGTGTCCAGCCGGGGGGCTAATGAAAAACTGTTTTTT.

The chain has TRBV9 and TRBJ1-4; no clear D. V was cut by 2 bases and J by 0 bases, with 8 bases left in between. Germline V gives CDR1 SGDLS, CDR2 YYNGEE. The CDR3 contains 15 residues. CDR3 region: CASSVGLATNEKLFF. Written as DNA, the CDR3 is TGTGCCAGCAGCGTCGGGTTGGCAACTAATGAAAAACTGTTTTTT.

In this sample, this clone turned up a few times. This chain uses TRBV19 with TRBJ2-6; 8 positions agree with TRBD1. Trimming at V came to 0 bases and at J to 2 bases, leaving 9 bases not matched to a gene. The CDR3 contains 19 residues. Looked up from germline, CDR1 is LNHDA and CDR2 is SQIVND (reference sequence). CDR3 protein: CASSIDRGQGAPGANVLTF. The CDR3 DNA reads TGTGCCAGTAGTATAGATCGTGGGCAGGGGGCGCCTGGGGCCAACGTCCTGACTTTC.

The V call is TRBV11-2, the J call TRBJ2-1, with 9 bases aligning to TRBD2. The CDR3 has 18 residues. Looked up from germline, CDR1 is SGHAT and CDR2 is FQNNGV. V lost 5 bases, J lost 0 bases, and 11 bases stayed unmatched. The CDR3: CASSPGVSGSLSYNEQFF. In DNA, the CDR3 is TGTGCCAGCAGCCCCGGGGTTAGCGGGAGCCTCTCCTACAATGAGCAGTTCTTC.

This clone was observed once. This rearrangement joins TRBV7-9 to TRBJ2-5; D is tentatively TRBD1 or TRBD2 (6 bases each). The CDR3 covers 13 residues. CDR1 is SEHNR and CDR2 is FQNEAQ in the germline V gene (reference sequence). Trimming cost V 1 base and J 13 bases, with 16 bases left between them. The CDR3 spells CASSLEGDSPGYF. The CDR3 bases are TGTGCCAGCAGCTTAGAGGGGGACTCCCCTGGGTACTTC.

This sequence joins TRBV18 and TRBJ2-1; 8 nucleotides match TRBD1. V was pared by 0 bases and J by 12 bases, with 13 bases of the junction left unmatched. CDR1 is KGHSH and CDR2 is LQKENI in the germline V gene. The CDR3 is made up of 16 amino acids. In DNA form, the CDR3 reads TGTGCCAGCTCACCACCGGGACAGGACAATGTAAGGGGGCAGTTCTTC. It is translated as CASSPPGQDNVRGQFF.

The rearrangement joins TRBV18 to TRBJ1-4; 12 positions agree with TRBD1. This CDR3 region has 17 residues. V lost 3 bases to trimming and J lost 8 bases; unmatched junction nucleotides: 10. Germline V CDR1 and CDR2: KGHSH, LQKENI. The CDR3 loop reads CASSPQALGTGGEKLFF. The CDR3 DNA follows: TGTGCCAGCTCACCTCAAGCCCTTGGGACAGGGGGCGAAAAACTGTTTTTT. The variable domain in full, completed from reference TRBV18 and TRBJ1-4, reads NAGVMQNPRHLVRRRGQEARLRCSPMKGHSHVYWYRQLPEEGLKFMVYLQKENIIDESGMPKERFSAEFPKEGPSILRIQQVVRGDSAAYFCASSPQALGTGGEKLFFGSGTQLSVL.

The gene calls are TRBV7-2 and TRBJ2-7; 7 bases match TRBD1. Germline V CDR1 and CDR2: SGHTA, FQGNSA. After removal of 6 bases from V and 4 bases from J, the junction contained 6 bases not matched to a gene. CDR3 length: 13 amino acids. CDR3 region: CASRDTGVYEQYF. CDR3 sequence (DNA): TGTGCCAGCAGGGATACAGGGGTTTACGAGCAGTACTTC.

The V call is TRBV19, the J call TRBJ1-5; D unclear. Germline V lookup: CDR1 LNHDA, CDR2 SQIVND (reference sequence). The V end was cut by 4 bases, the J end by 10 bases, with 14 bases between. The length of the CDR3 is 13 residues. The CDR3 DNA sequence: TGTGCCAGTAGTAGCACGCGGGCCGAACCCCAGCATTTT. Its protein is CASSSTRAEPQHF.

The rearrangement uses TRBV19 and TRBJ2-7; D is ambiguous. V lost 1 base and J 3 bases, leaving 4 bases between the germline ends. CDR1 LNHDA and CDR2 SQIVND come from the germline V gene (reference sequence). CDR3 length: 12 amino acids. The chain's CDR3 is CASSIAGYEQYF. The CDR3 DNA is TGTGCCAGTAGTATAGCCGGCTACGAGCAGTACTTC.

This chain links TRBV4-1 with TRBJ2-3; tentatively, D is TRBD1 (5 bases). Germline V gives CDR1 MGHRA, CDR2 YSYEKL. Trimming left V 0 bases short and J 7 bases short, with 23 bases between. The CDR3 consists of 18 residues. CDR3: CASSQDPVTELRENTQYF. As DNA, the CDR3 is TGCGCCAGCAGCCAAGATCCGGTGACAGAGCTGCGAGAGAATACGCAGTATTTT.

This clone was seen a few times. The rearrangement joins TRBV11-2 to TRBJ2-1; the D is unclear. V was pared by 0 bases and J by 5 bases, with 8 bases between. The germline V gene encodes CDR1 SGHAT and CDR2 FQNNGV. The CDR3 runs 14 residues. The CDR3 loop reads CASSLERRHNEQFF. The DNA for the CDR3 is TGTGCCAGCAGCTTAGAAAGGCGCCACAATGAGCAGTTCTTC.

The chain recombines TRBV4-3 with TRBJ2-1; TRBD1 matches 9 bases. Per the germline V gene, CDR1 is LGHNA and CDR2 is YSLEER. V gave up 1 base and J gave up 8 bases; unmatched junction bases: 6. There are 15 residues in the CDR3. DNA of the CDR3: TGCGCCAGCAGCCAAGGAACAGGGGGCTTCGATGAGCAGTTCTTC. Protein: CASSQGTGGFDEQFF.

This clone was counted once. CDR3 sequence (DNA): TGTGCCAGCAGCTCGACCAGAAAGGGAAGAACTGAAGCTTTCTTT. Translating it yields CASSSTRKGRTEAFF. This chain joins TRBV5-8 and TRBJ1-1; D not resolved. The CDR3 sequence is 15 residues long. Germline V CDR1 and CDR2: SGHTS, YDEGEE. Trimming stripped 3 bases from V and 5 bases from J, with 17 bases between.

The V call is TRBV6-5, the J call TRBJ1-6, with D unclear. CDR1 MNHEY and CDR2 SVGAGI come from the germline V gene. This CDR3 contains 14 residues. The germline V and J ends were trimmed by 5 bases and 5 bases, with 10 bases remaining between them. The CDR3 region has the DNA TGTGCCAGCAGTGTCCAGGCGGATAATTCACCCCTCCACTTT. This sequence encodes CASSVQADNSPLHF.

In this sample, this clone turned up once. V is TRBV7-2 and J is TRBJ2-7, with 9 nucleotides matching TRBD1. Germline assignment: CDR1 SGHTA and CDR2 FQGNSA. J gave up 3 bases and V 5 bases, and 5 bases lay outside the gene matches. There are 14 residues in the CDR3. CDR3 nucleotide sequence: TGTGCCAGCAGCATACGACAGGGGGGCTACGAGCAGTACTTC. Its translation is CASSIRQGGYEQYF.

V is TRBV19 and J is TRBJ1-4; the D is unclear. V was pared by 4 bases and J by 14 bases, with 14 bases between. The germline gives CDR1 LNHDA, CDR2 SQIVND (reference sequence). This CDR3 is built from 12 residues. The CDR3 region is CASSTGRWSLFF. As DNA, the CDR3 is TGTGCCAGTAGTACCGGCAGGTGGAGCCTGTTTTTT.

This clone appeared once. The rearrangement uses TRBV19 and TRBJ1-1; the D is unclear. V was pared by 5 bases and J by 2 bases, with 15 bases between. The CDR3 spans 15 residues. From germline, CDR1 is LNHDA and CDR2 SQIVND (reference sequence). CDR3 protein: CASSPYPGINTEAFF. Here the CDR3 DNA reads TGTGCCAGTAGTCCTTACCCGGGGATAAACACTGAAGCTTTCTTT. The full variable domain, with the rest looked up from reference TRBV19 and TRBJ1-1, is DGGITQSPKYLFRKEGQNVTLSCEQNLNHDAMYWYRQDPGQGLRLIYYSQIVNDFQKGDIAEGYSVSREKKESFPLTVTSAQKNPTAFYLCASSPYPGINTEAFFGQGTRLTVV.

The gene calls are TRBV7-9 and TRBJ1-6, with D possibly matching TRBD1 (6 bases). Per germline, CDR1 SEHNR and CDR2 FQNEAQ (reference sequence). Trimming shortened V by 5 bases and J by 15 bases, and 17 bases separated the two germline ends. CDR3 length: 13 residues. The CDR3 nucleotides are TGTGCCAGCAGCCCGGGGGCGTTGGGGTTCCTCCACTTT. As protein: CASSPGALGFLHF.

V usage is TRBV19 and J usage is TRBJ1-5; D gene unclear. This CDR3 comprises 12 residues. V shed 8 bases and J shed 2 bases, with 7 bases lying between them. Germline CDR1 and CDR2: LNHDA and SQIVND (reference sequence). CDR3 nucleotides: TGTGCCAGTGGGATCGGCAATCAGCCCCAGCATTTT. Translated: CASGIGNQPQHF.

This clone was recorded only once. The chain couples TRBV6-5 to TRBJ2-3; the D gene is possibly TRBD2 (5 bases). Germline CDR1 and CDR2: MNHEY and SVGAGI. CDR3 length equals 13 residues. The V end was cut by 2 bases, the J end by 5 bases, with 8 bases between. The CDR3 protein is CASSYSEGDTQYF. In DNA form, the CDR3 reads TGTGCCAGCAGTTACAGTGAGGGAGATACGCAGTATTTT.

As DNA, the CDR3 is TGTGCCAGCTTGCGGTGGGGCTGGAACGAGCAGTACTTC. Translating gives CASLRWGWNEQYF. V usage is TRBV6-1 and J usage is TRBJ2-7; weak D call: TRBD1 (5 bases). Germline V gene lookup returns CDR1 MNHNS and CDR2 SASEGT. This CDR3 has 13 amino acids. V was shortened by 8 bases and J by 5 bases, with 16 bases between the two germline ends.

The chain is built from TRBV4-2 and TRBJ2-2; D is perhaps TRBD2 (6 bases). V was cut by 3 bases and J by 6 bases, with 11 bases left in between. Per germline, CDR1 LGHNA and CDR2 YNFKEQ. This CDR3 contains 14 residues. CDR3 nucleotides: TGTGCCAGCAGCCAGAGACTAGTCTCCGGGGAGCTGTTTTTT. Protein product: CASSQRLVSGELFF.

The CDR3 DNA reads TGTGCCAGCAGCCCCACCCGGGACAGGGTTTACGAGCAGTACTTC. As protein: CASSPTRDRVYEQYF. The rearrangement joins TRBV5-4 to TRBJ2-7, with 9 nucleotides matching TRBD1. CDR1 SGHNT and CDR2 YYREEE come from the germline V gene (reference sequence). CDR3 length: 15 amino acids. The V and J ends lost 4 bases and 4 bases, in that order; junction bases with no gene match: 9.

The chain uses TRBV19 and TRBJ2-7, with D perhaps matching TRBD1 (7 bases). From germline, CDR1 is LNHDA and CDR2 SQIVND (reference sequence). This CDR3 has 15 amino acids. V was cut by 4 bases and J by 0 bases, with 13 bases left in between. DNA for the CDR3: TGTGCCAGTAGTAAGGGGGGACAGCACTCCTACGAGCAGTACTTC. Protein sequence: CASSKGGQHSYEQYF.

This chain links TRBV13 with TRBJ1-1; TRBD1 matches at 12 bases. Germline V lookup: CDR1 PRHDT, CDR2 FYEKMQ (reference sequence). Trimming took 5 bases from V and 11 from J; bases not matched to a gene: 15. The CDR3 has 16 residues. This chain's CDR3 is CASSRDRGRDLMGAFF. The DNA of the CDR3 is TGTGCCAGCAGCCGGGACAGGGGGCGTGATTTGATGGGCGCTTTCTTT.

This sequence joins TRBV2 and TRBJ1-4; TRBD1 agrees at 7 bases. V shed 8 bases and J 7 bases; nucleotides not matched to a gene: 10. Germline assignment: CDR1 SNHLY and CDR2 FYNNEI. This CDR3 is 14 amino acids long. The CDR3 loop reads CASGRDRASEKLFF. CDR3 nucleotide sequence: TGTGCCAGCGGCCGTGACAGGGCGAGTGAAAAACTGTTTTTT.